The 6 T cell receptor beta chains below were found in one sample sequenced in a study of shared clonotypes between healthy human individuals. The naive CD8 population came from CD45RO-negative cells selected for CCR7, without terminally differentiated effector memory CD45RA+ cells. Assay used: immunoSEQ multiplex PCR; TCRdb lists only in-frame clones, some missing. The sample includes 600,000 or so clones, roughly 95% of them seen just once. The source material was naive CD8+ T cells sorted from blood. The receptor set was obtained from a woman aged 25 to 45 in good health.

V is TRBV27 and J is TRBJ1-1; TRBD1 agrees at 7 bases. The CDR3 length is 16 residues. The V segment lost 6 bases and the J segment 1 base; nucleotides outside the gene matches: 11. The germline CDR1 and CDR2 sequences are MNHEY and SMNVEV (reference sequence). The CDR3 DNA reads TGTGCCAGCAGCCTACAGGGGTCCCTGGGGAACACTGAAGCTTTCTTT. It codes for CASSLQGSLGNTEAFF.

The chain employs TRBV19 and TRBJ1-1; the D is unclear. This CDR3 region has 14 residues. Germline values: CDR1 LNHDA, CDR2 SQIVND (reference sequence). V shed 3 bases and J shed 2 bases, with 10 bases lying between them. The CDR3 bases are TGTGCCAGTAGTATGCTCTGGGGTAACACTGAAGCTTTCTTT. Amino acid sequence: CASSMLWGNTEAFF.

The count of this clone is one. The CDR3 DNA sequence: TGTGCCAGCAGCTTGGTTGGCGGGACAAGCCACGAGCAGTACTTC. Residues: CASSLVGGTSHEQYF. The chain couples TRBV5-4 to TRBJ2-7; D is possibly TRBD1 or TRBD2 (6 bases each). CDR1 SGHNT and CDR2 YYREEE come from the germline V gene (reference sequence). Trimming stripped 0 bases from V and 5 bases from J, with 15 bases between. There are 15 residues in the CDR3.

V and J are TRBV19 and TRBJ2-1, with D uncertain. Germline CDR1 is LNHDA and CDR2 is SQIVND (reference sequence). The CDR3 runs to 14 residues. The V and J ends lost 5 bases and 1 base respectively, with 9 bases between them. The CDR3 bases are TGTGCCAGTAGTTTAGGAGTATCCTACAATGAGCAGTTCTTC. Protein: CASSLGVSYNEQFF.

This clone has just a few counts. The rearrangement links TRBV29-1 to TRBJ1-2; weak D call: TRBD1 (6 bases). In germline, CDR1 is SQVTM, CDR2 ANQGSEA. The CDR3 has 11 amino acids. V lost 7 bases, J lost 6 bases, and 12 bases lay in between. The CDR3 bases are TGCAGCGGAATCGACAGGAATGGCTACACCTTC. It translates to CSGIDRNGYTF.

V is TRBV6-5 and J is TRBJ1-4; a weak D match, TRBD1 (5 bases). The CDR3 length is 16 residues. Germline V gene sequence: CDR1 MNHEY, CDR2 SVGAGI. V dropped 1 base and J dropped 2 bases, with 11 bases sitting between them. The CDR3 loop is CASSYWQGTTNEKLFF. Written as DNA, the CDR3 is TGTGCCAGCAGTTACTGGCAGGGCACCACTAATGAAAAACTGTTTTTT.